Below, one TCR beta chain is given with its context. The antigen remains unidentified. The protocol was immunoSEQ multiplex PCR, while the TCRdb copy is restricted to in-frame clones and leaves out a portion. The data show some 80,000 clones, 65% to 85% seen once. The entry originates in a study of OX40 agonist ivuxolimab in advanced cancers. For the study at large: The patients received agonistic anti-OX40 (CD134) antibody ivuxolimab.

Trimming at V came to 8 bases and at J to 2 bases, leaving 6 bases not matched to a gene. Germline V gene sequence: CDR1 SGHTA, CDR2 FQGNSA. CDR3 size: 14 residues. Study results and caveats: Clones of CD4+ and CD8+ blood T cells grew by week 6 at doses of 0.1 to 3.0 mg/kg.

The gene calls are TRBV7-2 and TRBJ2-3; the match to TRBD2 covers 8 bases. Source: CD4+ or CD8+ T cells sorted from blood, taken in a trial of the OX40 agonist ivuxolimab. This receptor was identified in an adult with an advanced solid tumor such as melanoma, head and neck, liver or kidney cancer. CDR3 region: CASLLAANTDTQYF. The CDR3 bases are TGTGCCAGCCTACTAGCGGCTAACACAGATACGCAGTATTTT. Variable domain in full (rest from reference TRBV7-2 and TRBJ2-3): GAGVSQSPSNKVTEKGKDVELRCDPISGHTALYWYRQSLGQGLEFLIYFQGNSAPDKSGLPSDRFSAERTGGSVSTLTIQRTQQEDSAVYLCASLLAANTDTQYFGPGTRLTVL.